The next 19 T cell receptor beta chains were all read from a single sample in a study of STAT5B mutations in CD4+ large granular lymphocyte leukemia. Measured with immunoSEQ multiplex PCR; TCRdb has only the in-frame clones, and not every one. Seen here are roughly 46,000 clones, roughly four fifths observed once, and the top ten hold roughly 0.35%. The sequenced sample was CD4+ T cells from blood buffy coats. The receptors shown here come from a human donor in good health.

The chain's CDR3 is CASSYLAGAYNEQFF. The CDR3 region has the DNA TGCGCCAGCAGCTACCTAGCGGGAGCCTACAATGAGCAGTTCTTC. This chain links TRBV4-1 with TRBJ2-1; 10 nucleotides line up with TRBD2. CDR1 and CDR2 (germline): MGHRA, YSYEKL. The CDR3 loop spans 15 amino acids. V was clipped by 5 bases and J by 2 bases; unmatched bases: 3.

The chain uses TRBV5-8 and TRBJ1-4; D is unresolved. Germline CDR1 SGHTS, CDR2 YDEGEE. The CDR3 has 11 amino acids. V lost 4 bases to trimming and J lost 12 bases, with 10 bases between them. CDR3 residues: CASSRPAQLFF. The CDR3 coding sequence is TGTGCCAGCAGCCGTCCGGCTCAACTGTTTTTT.

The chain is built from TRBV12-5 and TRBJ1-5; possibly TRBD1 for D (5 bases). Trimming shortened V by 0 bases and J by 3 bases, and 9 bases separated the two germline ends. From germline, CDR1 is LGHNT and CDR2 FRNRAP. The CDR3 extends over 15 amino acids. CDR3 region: CASGLVEGNNQPQHF. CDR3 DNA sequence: TGTGCTAGTGGTTTGGTAGAGGGGAACAATCAGCCCCAGCATTTT.

The CDR3 spells CASSYGQGVPYEQYF. The DNA for the CDR3 is TGTGCCAGCAGTTATGGACAGGGGGTGCCCTACGAGCAGTACTTC. The chain combines TRBV6-6 with TRBJ2-7; 10 bases line up with TRBD1. The V and J ends lost 3 bases and 2 bases, in that order; junction bases with no gene match: 4. Germline-derived CDR1 and CDR2 are MNHNY and SVGAGI (reference sequence). This CDR3 has 15 amino acids.

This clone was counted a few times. CDR3 coding DNA: TGTGCCAGTAGTATTGGACAGGGGGCATGGCAGCCCCAGCATTTT. Translating it yields CASSIGQGAWQPQHF. This chain joins TRBV19 and TRBJ1-5, with 11 bases that match TRBD1. Trimming removed 3 bases from V and 7 bases from J; junction bases left unmatched: 5. CDR1 is LNHDA and CDR2 is SQIVND in the germline V gene (reference sequence). The CDR3 runs to 15 residues.

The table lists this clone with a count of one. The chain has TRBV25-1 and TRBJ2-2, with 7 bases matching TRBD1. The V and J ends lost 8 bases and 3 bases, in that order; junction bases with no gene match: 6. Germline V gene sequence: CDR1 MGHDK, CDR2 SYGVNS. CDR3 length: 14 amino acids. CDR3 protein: CASSTGADTGELFF. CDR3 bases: TGTGCCAGCTCTACAGGGGCGGACACCGGGGAGCTGTTTTTT.

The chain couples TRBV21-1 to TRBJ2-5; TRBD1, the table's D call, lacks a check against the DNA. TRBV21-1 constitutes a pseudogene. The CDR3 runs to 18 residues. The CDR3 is CASSVRDRGHVRKETQYF. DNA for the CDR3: TGTGCCAGCAGCGTCCGGGACAGGGGACACGTAAGAAAAGAGACCCAGTACTTC.

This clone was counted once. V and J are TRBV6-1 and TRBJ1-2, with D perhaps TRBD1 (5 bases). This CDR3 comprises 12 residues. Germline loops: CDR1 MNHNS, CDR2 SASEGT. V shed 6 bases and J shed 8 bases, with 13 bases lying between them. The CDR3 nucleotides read TGTGCCAGCAGAGGGGACGTGAGGGGCTACACCTTC. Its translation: CASRGDVRGYTF.

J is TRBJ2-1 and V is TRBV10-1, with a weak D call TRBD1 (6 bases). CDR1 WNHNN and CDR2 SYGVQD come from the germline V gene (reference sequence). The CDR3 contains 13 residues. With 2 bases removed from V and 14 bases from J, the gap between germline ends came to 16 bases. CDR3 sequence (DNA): TGCGCCAGCAGTGAGGCAGGGGTAGCGAGGGAGTTCTTC. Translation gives CASSEAGVAREFF.

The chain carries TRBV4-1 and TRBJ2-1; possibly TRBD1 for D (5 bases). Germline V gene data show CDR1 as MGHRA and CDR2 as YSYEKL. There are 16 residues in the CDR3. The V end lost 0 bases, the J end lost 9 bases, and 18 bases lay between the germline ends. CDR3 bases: TGCGCCAGCAGCCAAGAGTTGCTAGGACGAAGGGGTGAGCAGTTCTTC. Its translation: CASSQELLGRRGEQFF.

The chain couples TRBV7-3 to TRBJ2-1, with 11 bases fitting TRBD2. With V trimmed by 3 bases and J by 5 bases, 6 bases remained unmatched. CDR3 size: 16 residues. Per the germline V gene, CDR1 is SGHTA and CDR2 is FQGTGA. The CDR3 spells CASSFLGTSGNNEQFF. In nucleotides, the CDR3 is TGTGCCAGCAGCTTTCTTGGGACTAGCGGCAACAATGAGCAGTTCTTC.

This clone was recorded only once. The CDR3 bases are TGTGCCAGCAGCTTAGACGGGACCAGTTGGGGGGAGCAGTACTTC. Residues: CASSLDGTSWGEQYF. The chain couples TRBV7-8 to TRBJ2-7; possibly TRBD1 or TRBD2 for D (5 bases each). The V gene lost 1 base and the J gene lost 7 bases, with 17 bases spanning the gap. This CDR3 spans 15 amino acids. Germline V CDR1 and CDR2: SGHVS, FQNEAQ.

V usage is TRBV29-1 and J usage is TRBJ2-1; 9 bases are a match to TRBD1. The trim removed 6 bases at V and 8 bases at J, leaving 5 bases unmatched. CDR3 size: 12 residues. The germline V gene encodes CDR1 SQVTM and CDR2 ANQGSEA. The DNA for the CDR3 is TGCAGCGTGCACAGGGGGCGGGATGAGCAGTTCTTC. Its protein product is CSVHRGRDEQFF.

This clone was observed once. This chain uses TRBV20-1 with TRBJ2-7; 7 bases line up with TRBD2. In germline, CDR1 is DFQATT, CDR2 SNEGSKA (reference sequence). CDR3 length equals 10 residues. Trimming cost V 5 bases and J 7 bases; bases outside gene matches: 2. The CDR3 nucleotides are TGCAGTGCTCGGGGGGAGGAGCAGTACTTC. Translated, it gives CSARGEEQYF.

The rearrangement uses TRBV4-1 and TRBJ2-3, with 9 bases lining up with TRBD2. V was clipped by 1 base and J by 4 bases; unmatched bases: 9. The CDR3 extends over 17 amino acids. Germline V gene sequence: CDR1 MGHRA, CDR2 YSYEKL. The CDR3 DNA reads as TGCGCCAGCAGCCAAGTTCCCTTTAGCGGGAGCGCAGATACGCAGTATTTT. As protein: CASSQVPFSGSADTQYF.

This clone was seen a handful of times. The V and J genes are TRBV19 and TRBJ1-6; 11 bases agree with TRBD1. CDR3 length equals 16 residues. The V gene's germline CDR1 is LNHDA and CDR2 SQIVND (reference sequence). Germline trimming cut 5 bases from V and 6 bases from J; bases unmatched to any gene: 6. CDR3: CASSPRTGGGNSPLHF. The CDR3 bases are TGTGCCAGTAGTCCCCGGACAGGGGGCGGTAATTCACCCCTCCACTTT.

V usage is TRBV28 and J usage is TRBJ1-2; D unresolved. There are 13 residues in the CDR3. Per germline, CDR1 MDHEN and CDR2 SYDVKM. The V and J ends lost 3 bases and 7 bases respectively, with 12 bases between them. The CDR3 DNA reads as TGTGCCAGCAGTTTCTTGATCCACCCTGGCTACACCTTC. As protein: CASSFLIHPGYTF.

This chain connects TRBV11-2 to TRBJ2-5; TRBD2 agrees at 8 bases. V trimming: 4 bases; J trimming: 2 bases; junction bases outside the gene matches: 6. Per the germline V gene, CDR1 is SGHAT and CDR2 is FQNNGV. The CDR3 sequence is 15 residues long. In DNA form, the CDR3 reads TGTGCCAGCAGCTCCGGGGGGGGGAAACAAGAGACCCAGTACTTC. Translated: CASSSGGGKQETQYF.

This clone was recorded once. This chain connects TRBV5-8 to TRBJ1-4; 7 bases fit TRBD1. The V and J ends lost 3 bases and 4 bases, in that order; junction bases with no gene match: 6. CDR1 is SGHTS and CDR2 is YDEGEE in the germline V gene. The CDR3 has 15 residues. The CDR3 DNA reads TGTGCCAGCAGCTCTCGACAGGGACGTAATGAAAAACTGTTTTTT. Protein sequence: CASSSRQGRNEKLFF.